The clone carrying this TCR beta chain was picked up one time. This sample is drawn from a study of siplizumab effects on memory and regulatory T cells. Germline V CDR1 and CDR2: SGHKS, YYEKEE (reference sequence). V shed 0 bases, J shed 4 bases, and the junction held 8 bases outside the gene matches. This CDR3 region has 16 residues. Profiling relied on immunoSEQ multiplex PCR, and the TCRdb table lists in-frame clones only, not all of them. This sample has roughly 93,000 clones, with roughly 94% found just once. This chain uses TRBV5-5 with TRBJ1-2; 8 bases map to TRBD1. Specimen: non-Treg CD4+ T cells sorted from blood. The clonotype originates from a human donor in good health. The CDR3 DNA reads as TGTGCCAGCAGCTTGGGGGACAGGCCTATCATCTATGGCTACACCTTC. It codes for CASSLGDRPIIYGYTF. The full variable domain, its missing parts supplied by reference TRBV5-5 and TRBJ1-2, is DAGVTQSPTHLIKTRGQQVTLRCSPISGHKSVSWYQQVLGQGPQFIFQYYEKEERGRGNFPDRFSARQFPNYSSELNVNALLLGDSALYLCASSLGDRPIIYGYTFGSGTRLTVV.